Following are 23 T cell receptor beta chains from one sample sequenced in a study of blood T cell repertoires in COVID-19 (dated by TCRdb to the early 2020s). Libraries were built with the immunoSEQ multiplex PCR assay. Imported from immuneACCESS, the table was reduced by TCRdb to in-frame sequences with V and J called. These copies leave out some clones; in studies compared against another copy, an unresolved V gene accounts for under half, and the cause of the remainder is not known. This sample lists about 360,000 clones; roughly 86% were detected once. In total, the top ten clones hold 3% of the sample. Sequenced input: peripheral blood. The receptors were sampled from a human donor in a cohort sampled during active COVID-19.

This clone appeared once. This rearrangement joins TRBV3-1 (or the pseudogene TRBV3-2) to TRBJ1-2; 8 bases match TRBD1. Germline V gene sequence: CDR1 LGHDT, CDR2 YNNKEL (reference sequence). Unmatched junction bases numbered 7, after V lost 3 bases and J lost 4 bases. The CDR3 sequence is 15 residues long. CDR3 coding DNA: TGTGCCAGCAGCCACACCTCAACAGGGGGCTATGGCTACACCTTC. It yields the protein CASSHTSTGGYGYTF.

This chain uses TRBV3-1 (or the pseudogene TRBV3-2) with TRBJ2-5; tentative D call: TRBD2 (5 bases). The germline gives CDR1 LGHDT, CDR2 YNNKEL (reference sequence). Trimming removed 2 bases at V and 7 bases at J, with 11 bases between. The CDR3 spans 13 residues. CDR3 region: CASSQSEGGTQYF. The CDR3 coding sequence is TGTGCCAGCAGCCAATCAGAGGGTGGGACCCAGTACTTC.

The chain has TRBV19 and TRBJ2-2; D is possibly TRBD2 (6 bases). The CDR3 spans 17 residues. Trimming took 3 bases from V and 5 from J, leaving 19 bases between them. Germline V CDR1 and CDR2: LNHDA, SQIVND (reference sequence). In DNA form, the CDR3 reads TGTGCCAGTAGTATGGAGGGGATATCCTATCGTACCGGGGAGCTGTTTTTT. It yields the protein CASSMEGISYRTGELFF.

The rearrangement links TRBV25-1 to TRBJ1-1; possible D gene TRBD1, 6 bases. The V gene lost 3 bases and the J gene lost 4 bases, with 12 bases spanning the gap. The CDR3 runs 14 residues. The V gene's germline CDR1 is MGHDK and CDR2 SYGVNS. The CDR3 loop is CASSDGQGSTEAFF. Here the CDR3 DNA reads TGTGCCAGCAGTGACGGGCAGGGGAGCACTGAAGCTTTCTTT.

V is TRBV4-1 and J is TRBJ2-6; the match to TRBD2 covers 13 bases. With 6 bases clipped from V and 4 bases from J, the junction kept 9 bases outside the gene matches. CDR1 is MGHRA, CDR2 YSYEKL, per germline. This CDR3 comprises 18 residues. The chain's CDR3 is CASSRTGTSGIGANVLTF. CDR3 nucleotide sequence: TGCGCCAGCAGTCGTACCGGGACTAGCGGGATAGGGGCCAACGTCCTGACTTTC.

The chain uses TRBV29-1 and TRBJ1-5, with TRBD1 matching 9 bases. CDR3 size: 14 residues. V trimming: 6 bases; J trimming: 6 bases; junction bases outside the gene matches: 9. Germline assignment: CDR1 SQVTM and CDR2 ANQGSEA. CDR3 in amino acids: CSVGDRAFGQPQHF. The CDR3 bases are TGCAGCGTAGGGGACAGGGCATTTGGTCAGCCCCAGCATTTT.

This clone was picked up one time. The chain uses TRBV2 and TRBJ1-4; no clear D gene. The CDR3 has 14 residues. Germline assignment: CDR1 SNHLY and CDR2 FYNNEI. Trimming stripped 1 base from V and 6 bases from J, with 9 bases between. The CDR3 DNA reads TGTGCCAGCAGTGAAGAAGGCGGTGATGAAAAACTGTTTTTT. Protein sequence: CASSEEGGDEKLFF.

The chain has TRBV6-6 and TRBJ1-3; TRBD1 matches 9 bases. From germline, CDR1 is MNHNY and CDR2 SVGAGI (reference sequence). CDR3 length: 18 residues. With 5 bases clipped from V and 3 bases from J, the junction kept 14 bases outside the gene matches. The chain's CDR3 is CASSPNKRQGDRGNTIYF. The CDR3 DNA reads TGTGCCAGCAGTCCCAACAAAAGACAGGGGGATCGTGGAAACACCATATATTTT.

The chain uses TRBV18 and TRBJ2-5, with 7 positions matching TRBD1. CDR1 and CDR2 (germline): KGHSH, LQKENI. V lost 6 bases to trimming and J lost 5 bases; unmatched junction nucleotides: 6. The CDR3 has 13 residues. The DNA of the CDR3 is TGTGCCAGCTCTGAGGGACAGTTGGAGACCCAGTACTTC. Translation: CASSEGQLETQYF.

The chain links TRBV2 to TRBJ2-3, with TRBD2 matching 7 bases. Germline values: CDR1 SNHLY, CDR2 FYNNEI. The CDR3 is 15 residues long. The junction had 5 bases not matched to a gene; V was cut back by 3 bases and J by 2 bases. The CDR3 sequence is CASSDIGRVTDTQYF. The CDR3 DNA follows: TGTGCCAGCAGTGATATAGGGAGGGTCACAGATACGCAGTATTTT. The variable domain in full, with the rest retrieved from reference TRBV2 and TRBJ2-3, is EPEVTQTPSHQVTQMGQEVILRCVPISNHLYFYWYRQILGQKVEFLVSFYNNEISEKSEIFDDQFSVERPDGSNFTLKIRSTKLEDSAMYFCASSDIGRVTDTQYFGPGTRLTVL.

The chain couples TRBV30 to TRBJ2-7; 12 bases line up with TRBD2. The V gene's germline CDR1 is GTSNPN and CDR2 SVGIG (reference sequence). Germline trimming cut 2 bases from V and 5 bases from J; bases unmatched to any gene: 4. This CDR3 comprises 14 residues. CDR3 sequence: CAWSLAGGQNEQYF. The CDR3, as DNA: TGTGCCTGGAGTCTAGCGGGGGGGCAGAACGAGCAGTACTTC.

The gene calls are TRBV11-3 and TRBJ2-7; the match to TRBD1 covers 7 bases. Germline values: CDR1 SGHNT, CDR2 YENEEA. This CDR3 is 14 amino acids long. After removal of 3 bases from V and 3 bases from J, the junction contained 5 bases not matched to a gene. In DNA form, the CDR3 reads TGTGCCAGCAGCTTCCGACAGGGAGTCTACGAGCAGTACTTC. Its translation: CASSFRQGVYEQYF. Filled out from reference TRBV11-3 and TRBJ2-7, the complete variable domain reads EAGVVQSPRYKIIEKKQPVAFWCNPISGHNTLYWYLQNLGQGPELLIRYENEEAVDDSQLPKDRFSAERLKGVDSTLKIQPAELGDSAVYLCASSFRQGVYEQYFGPGTRLTVT.

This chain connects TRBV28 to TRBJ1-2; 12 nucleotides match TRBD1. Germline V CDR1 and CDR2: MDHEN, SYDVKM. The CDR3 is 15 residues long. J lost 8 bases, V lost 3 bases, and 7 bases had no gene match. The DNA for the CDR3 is TGTGCCAGCAGTTTTCCCGGGACAGGGGGCGGAGGCTACACCTTC. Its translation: CASSFPGTGGGGYTF.

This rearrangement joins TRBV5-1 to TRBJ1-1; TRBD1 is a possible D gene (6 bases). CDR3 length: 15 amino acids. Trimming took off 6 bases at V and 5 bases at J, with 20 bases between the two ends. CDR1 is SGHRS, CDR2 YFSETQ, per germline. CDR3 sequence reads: CASTESTGILTEAFF. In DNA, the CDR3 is TGCGCCAGCACCGAATCTACAGGGATTTTAACTGAAGCTTTCTTT.

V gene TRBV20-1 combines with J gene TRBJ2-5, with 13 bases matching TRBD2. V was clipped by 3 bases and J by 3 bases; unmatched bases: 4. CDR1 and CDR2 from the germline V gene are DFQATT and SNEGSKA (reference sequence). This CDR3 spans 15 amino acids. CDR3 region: CSASLGLAGKETQYF. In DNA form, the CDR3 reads TGCAGTGCTAGTTTGGGACTAGCGGGGAAAGAGACCCAGTACTTC.

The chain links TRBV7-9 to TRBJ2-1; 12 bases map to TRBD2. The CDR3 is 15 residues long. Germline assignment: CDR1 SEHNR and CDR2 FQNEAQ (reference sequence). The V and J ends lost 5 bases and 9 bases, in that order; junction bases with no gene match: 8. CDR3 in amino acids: CASSTLAGGPTEQFF. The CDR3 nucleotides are TGTGCCAGCAGCACCCTAGCGGGAGGGCCAACTGAGCAGTTCTTC.

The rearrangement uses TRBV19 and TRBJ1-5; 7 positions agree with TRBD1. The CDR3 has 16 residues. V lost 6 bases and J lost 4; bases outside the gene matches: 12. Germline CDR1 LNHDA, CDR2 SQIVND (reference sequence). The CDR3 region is CASSELPGQKNQPQHF. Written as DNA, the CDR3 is TGTGCCAGTAGCGAGCTACCGGGACAGAAAAATCAGCCCCAGCATTTT.

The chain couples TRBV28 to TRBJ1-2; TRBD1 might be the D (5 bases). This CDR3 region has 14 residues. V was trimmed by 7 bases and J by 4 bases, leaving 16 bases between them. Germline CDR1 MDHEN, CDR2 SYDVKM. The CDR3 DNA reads TGTGCCAGCAACCAAGGGGAGGGCCCCTATGGCTACACCTTC. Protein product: CASNQGEGPYGYTF.

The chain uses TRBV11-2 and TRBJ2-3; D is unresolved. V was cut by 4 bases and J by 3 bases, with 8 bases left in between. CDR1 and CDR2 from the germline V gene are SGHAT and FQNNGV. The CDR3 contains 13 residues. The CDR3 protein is CASSSVGTDTQYF. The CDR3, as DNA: TGTGCCAGCAGCTCCGTCGGGACAGATACGCAGTATTTT.

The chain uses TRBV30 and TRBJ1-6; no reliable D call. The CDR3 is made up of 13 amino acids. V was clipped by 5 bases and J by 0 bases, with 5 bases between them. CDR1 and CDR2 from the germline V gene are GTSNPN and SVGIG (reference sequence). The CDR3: CAWASSYNSPLHF. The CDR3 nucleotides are TGTGCCTGGGCCAGCTCCTATAATTCACCCCTCCACTTT.

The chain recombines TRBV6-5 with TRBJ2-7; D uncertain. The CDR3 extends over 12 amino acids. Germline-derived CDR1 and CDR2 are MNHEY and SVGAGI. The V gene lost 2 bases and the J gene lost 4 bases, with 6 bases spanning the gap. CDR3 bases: TGTGCCAGCAGTTACACGGTGTACGAGCAGTACTTC. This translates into CASSYTVYEQYF.

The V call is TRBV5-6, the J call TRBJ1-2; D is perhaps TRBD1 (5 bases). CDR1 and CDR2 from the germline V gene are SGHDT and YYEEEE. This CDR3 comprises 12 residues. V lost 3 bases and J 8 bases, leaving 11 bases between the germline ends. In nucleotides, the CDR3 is TGTGCCAGCAGCTCGGGGGGTATCGGCTACACCTTC. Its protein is CASSSGGIGYTF.

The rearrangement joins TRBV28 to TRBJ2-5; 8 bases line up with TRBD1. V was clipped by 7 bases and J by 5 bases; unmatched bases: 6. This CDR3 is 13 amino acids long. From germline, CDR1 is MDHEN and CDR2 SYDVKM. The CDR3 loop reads CASNLNRGETQYF. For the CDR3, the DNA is TGTGCCAGCAATCTGAACAGGGGGGAGACCCAGTACTTC.